The source of this T cell receptor (beta chain) is a study of blood T cells in healthy people across ages. Using a J-beta primer mix together with a sample-barcoded 5' primer, a second PCR was run for roughly 7 to 11 cycles. TCRdb re-analysed the 5' RACE reads in MiXCR, keeping a single row per CDR3 protein. The data show approximately 400,000 distinct CDR3 sequences, with 45% to 60% seen just once and around 49% held by the top ten. Trimming cost V 4 bases and J 0 bases, with 9 bases left between them. Germline CDR1 reads SGHRS; CDR2 reads YFSETQ. The CDR3 loop spans 14 amino acids. This TCR was sampled from a man between 60 and 70 years old in good health. The chain carries TRBV5-1 and TRBJ2-3, with D perhaps TRBD1 or TRBD2 (5 bases each). What was sequenced was blood. The CDR3: CASSAWGSTDTQYF. The DNA of the CDR3 is TGCGCCAGCAGCGCTTGGGGGAGCACAGATACGCAGTATTTT.